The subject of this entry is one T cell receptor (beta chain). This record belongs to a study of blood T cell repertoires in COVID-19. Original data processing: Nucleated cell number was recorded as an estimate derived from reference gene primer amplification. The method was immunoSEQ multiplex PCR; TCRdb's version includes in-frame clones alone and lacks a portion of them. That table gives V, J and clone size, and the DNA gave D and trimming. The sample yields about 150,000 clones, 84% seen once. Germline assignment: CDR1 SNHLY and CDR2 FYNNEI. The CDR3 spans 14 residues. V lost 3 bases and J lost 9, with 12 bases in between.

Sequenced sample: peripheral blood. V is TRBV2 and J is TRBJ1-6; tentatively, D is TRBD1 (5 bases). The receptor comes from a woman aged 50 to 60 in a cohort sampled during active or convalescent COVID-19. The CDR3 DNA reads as TGTGCCAGCAGTGACGGGGGTGGGAGTTCACCCCTCCACTTT. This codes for CASSDGGGSSPLHF.